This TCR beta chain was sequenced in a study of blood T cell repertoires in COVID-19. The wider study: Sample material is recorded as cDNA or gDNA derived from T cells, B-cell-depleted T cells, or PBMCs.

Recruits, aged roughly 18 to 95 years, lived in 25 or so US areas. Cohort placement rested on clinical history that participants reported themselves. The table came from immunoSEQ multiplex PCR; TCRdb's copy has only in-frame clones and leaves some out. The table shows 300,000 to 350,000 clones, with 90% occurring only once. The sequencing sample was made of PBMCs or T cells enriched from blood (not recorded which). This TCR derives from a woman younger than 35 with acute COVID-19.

CDR3 sequence (DNA): TGTGCCAGCATCGGGGGTAGCGGGAGTAAGCAGTACTTC. Its translation is CASIGGSGSKQYF. The chain links TRBV25-1 to TRBJ2-7; TRBD2 matches 9 bases. This CDR3 spans 13 amino acids. V trimming: 7 bases; J trimming: 8 bases; junction bases outside the gene matches: 9. CDR1 and CDR2 (germline): MGHDK, SYGVNS.